This entry is about one TCR beta chain. Its antigen is not identified. The V gene's germline CDR1 is MNHEY and CDR2 SMNVEV (reference sequence). This CDR3 has 14 amino acids. The data derive from a study of CXCR3-negative and CXCR3-positive naive CD8 T cells. For the study at large: Roughly 135 million TRB reads were obtained overall (about 1.5 +/- 0.3 million per library).

Study-wide results and limits: More hydrophobic TRB CDR3s were found in CXCR3-positive naive cells than in CXCR3-negative naive cells.

The libraries of TRB cDNA were prepared using 5' RACE with UMI labels. From the 5' RACE reads, TCRdb lists one entry per CDR3 protein and no DNA. The sample totals 130,000 or so distinct CDR3 sequences. Source material: naive CXCR3- CD8+ T cells from blood. Noted subset: CD45RO-CCR7+CD27+CD95- naive CD8+ T cells lacking CXCR3 (TNR3-). This chain uses TRBV27 with TRBJ1-1; the TCRdb D gene call, TRBD1, has no DNA to confirm it. This TCR derives from a human donor in good health. Some clones in this sample may be carry-over from other donors' samples. The CDR3 spells CASKMGQGGTEAFF.